The following is a T cell receptor beta chain sequence with its context. Together with a sample-barcoded 5' primer, a J-beta primer mix was included in a second PCR lasting about 6 to 11 cycles. Each cDNA molecule carried a tag from a template-switch adaptor that contained 12 random nucleotides. TCRdb re-called the 5' RACE reads with MiXCR, one entry per CDR3 protein. The repertoire includes more than 1 million distinct CDR3 sequences, 45% of them detected once, and under 20% sits in the top ten. The germline V gene encodes CDR1 SNHLY and CDR2 FYNNEI. CDR3 size: 15 residues. Unmatched junction bases numbered 8, after V lost 5 bases and J lost 5 bases. Each sample used at least 7 million PBMCs. This sample stems from a study of blood T cells in healthy people across ages.

The chain combines TRBV2 with TRBJ1-5; the match to TRBD1 covers 8 bases. The TCR was taken from a woman in her sixties in good health. Sequencing was performed on blood. The DNA of the CDR3 is TGTGCCAGCAGTCTATACGACAGGGGCGATCAGCCCCAGCATTTT. This sequence encodes CASSLYDRGDQPQHF.